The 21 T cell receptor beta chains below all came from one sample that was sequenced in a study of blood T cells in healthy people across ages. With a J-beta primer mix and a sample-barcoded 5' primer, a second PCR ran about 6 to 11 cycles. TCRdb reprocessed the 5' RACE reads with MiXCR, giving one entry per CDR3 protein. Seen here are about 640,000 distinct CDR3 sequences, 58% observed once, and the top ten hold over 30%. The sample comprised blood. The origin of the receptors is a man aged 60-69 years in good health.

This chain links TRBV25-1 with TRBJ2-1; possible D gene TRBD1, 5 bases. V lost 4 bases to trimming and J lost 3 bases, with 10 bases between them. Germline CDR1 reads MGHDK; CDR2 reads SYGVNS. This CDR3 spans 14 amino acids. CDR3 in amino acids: CASSAGALYNEQFF. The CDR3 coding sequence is TGTGCCAGCAGTGCTGGGGCCCTCTACAATGAGCAGTTCTTC.

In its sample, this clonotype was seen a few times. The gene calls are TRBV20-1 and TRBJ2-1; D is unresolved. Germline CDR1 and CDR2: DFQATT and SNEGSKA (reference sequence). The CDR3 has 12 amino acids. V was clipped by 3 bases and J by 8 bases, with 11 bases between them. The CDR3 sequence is CSASRRLDEQFF. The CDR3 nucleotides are TGCAGTGCTAGTAGGCGTTTGGATGAGCAGTTCTTC.

CDR3 amino acids: CASSLARGSEKLFF. CDR3 bases: TGTGCCAGCAGCTTAGCCAGGGGGAGTGAAAAACTGTTTTTT. The chain combines TRBV7-9 with TRBJ1-4, with 7 bases fitting TRBD1. V shed 0 bases, J shed 7 bases, and the junction held 2 bases outside the gene matches. This CDR3 has 14 residues. Germline-derived CDR1 and CDR2 are SEHNR and FQNEAQ (reference sequence).

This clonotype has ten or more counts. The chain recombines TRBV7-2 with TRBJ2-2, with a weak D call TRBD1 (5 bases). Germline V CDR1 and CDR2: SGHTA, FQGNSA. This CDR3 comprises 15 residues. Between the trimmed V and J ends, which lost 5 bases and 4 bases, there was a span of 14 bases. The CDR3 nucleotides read TGTGCCAGCAGCCGCGCCAGGGTTCGCACCGGGGAGCTGTTTTTT. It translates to CASSRARVRTGELFF.

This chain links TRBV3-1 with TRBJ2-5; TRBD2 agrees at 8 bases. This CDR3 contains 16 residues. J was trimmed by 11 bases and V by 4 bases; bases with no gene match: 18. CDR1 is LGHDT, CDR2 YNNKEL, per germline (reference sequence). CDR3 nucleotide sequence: TGTGCCAGCAGCCCGAGCGGGGGCCACGCCTACAATGAGCAGTACTTC. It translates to CASSPSGGHAYNEQYF.

The DNA for the CDR3 is TGCGCCAGCAGCTTAGTCGTGACAGAAGAGACCCAGTACTTC. It specifies CASSLVVTEETQYF. This chain joins TRBV5-1 and TRBJ2-5, with D possibly matching TRBD1 (5 bases). CDR3 length: 14 residues. V lost 2 bases and J lost 3, with 11 bases in between. CDR1 and CDR2 from the germline V gene are SGHRS and YFSETQ.

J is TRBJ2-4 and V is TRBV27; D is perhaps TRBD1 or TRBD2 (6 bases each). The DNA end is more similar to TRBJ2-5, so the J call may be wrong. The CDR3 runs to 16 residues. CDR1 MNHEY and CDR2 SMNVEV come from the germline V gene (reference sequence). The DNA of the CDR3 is TGTGCCAGCAGTCGCCTAGGGGGGCGCATTCCAGAGACCCAGTACTTC. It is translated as CASSRLGGRIPETQYF.

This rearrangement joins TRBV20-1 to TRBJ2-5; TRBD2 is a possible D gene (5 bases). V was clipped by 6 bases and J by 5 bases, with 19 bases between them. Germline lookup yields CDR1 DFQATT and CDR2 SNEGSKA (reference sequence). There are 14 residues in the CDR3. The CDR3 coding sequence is TGCAGTGCCTCTAGACTGGGAGTTCGGGAGACCCAGTACTTC. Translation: CSASRLGVRETQYF.

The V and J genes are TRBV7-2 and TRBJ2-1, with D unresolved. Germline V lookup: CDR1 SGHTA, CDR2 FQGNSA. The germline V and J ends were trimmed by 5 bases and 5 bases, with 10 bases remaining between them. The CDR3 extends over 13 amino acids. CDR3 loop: CASSTHGDNEQFF. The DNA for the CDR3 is TGTGCCAGCAGCACCCATGGGGACAATGAGCAGTTCTTC.

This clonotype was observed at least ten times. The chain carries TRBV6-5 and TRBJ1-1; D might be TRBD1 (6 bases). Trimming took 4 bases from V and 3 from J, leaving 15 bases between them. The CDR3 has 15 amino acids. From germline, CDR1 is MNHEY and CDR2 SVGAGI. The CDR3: CASSSQTGGDTEAFF. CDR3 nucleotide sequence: TGTGCCAGCAGTTCCCAGACAGGAGGGGACACTGAAGCTTTCTTT.

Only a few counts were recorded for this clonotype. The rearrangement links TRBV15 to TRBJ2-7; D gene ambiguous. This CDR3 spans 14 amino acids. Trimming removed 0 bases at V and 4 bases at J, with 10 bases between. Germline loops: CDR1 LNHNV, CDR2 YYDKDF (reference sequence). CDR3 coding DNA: TGTGCCACCAGCAGAGATGGTGGGCCGTACGAGCAGTACTTC. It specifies CATSRDGGPYEQYF. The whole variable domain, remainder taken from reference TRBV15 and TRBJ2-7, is DAMVIQNPRYQVTQFGKPVTLSCSQTLNHNVMYWYQQKSSQAPKLLFHYYDKDFNNEADTPDNFQSRRPNTSFCFLDIRSPGLGDTAMYLCATSRDGGPYEQYFGPGTRLTVT.

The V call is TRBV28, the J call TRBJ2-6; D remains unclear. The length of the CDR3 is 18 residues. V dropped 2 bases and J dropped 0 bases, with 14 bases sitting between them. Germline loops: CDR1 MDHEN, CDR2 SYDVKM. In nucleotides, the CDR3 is TGTGCCAGCAGTTTAACGTGGGCGGCCCCCTCTGGGGCCAACGTCCTGACTTTC. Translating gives CASSLTWAAPSGANVLTF.

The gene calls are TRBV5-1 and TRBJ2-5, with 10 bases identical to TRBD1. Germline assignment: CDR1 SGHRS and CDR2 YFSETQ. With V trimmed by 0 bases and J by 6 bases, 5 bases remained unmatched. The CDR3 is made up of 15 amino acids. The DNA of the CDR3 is TGCGCCAGCAGCTTGGAGGGACAGGGGCGGCAGACCCAGTACTTC. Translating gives CASSLEGQGRQTQYF.

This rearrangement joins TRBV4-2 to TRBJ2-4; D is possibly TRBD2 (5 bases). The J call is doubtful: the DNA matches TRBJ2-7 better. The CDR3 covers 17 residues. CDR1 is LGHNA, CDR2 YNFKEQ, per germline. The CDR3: CASSQEGQRAGSYEQYF. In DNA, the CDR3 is TGTGCCAGCAGCCAAGAGGGTCAGAGGGCCGGCTCCTACGAGCAGTACTTC.

In DNA, the CDR3 is TGTGCCAGCAGGACCGTAGTGGGTGAGCAGTTCTTC. It encodes CASRTVVGEQFF. The chain combines TRBV6-5 with TRBJ2-1, with D uncertain. The germline V gene has CDR1 MNHEY and CDR2 SVGAGI. This CDR3 has 12 amino acids. V lost 6 bases, J lost 9 bases, and 12 bases lay in between.

Written as DNA, the CDR3 is TGTGCCAGCAGTCATCAGGGACAGGGGGCTGGGGAGACCCAGTACTTC. Translation: CASSHQGQGAGETQYF. The chain links TRBV27 to TRBJ2-5, with TRBD1 matching over 12 bases. Germline CDR1 MNHEY, CDR2 SMNVEV (reference sequence). J gave up 5 bases and V 5 bases, and 9 bases lay outside the gene matches. The CDR3 length is 16 residues.

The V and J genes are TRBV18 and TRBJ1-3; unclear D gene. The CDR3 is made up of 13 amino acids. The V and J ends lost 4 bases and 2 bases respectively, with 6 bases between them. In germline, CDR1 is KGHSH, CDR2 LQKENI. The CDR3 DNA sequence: TGTGCCAGCTCACTCGGCGCTGGAAACACCATATATTTT. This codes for CASSLGAGNTIYF. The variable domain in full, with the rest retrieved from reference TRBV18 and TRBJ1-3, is NAGVMQNPRHLVRRRGQEARLRCSPMKGHSHVYWYRQLPEEGLKFMVYLQKENIIDESGMPKERFSAEFPKEGPSILRIQQVVRGDSAAYFCASSLGAGNTIYFGEGSWLTVV.

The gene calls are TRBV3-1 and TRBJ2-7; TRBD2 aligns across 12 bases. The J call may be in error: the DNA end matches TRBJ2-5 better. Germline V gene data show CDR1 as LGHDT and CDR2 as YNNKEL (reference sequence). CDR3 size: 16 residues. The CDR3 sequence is CASSLWTSGDQETQYF. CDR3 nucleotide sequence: TGTGCCAGCAGCTTATGGACTAGCGGGGACCAAGAGACCCAGTACTTC.

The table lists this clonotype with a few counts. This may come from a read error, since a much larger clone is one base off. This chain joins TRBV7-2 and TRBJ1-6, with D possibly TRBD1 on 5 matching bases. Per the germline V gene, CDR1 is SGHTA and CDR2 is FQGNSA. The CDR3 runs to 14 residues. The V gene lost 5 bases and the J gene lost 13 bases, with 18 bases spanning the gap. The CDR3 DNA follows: TGTGCCAGCAGCGTAGGGCAGGGAGTCTTGCCCCTCCACTTT. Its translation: CASSVGQGVLPLHF.

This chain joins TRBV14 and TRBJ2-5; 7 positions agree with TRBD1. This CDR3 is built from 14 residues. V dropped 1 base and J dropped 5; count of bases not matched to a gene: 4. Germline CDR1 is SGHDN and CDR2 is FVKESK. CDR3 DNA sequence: TGTGCCAGCAGCCAAGGATACAGGGGCGAGACCCAGTACTTC. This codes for CASSQGYRGETQYF.

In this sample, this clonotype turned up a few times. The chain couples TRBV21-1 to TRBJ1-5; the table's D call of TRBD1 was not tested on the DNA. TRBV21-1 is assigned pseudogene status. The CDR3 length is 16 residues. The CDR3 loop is CASPGQGARGNQPQHF. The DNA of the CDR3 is TGTGCCAGCCCGGGACAGGGGGCGCGGGGCAATCAGCCCCAGCATTTT.